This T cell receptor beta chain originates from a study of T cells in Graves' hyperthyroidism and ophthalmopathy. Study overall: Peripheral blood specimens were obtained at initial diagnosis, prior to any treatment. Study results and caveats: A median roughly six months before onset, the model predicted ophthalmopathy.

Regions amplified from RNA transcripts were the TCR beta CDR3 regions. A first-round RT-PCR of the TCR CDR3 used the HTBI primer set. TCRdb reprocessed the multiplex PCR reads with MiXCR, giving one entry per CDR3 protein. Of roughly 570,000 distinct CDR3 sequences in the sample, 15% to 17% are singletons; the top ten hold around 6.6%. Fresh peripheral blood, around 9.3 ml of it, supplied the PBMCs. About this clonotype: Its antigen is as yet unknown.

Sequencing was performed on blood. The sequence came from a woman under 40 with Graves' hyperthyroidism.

The CDR3 loop reads CASSLDLTTGELFF. Written as DNA, the CDR3 is TGTGCCAGCAGCTTAGATCTAACCACCGGGGAGCTGTTTTTT. The chain is built from TRBV7-9 and TRBJ2-2; D unresolved. This CDR3 comprises 14 residues. Germline V gene sequence: CDR1 SEHNR, CDR2 FQNEAQ (reference sequence). Trimming took 1 base from V and 4 from J, leaving 7 bases between them.